This record looks at one TCR beta chain sequence and its context. Its antigen is undetermined. The assay used was immunoSEQ (version v3.0), run at survey level. What sequencing targeted per sample was about 35,000-55,000 T-cell genomes. The repertoire was sequenced with immunoSEQ multiplex PCR; TCRdb's copy has only in-frame clones and lacks some. This table holds 20,000 to 25,000 clones, 70% to 90% found once. The record originates from a study of long-term antiretroviral therapy in people with HIV. Findings of the study overall: Blood, drawn from about 2003 to 2018, may reflect older ART regimens.

The receptor was isolated from a man aged 18 to 30 with HIV. The material sequenced was unsorted PBMCs, taken 4 years after starting antiretroviral therapy.

DNA for the CDR3: TGCGCCAGCAGCAGGACCCTCGATGAGCAGTTCTTC. It translates to CASSRTLDEQFF. The chain combines TRBV5-1 with TRBJ2-1; no definite D call. The ends were cut back, 4 bases at V and 8 bases at J, with 10 bases in the middle. This CDR3 contains 12 residues. Germline V CDR1 and CDR2: SGHRS, YFSETQ.